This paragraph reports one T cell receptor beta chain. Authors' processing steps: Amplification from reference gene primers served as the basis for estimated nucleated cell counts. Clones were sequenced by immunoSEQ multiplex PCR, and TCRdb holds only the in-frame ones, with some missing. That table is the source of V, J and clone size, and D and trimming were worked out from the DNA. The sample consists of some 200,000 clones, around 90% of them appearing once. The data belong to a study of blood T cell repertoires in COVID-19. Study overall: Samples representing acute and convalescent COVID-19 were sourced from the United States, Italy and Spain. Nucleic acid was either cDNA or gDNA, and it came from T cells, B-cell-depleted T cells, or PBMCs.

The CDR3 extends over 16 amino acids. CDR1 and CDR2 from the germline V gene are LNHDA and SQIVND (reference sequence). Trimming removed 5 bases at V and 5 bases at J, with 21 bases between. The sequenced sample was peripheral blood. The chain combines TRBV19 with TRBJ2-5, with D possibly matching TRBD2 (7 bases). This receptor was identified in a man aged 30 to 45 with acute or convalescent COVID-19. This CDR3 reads CASSHGGPADSETQYF. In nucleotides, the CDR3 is TGTGCCAGTAGTCACGGGGGGCCGGCGGATAGCGAGACCCAGTACTTC.